The subject of this entry is one T cell receptor beta chain. What it binds is not known. Given a much more abundant clone one base away, this may be a read error. This entry belongs to a study of regulatory T cells in long-lasting Graves disease. As for the study in general: Graves' patients with a new diagnosis had received antithyroid drugs under 3 months.

Libraries of TCR beta came from iRepertoire HTBI primers plus Arm-PCR of CDR3 regions. TCRdb used MiXCR to reprocess the multiplex PCR reads, holding one entry per CDR3 protein. The sample lists 350,000 to 500,000 distinct CDR3 sequences, roughly 15% occurring once. Study-level results: Few sampled subjects may have lowered accuracy. Persistent patients shared more public clonotypes (approximately 2,700) than newly diagnosed patients (approximately 1,000).

Losses at the gene ends were 2 bases for V and 5 bases for J; bases not matched to a gene: 8. The CDR3 length is 15 residues. The germline V gene encodes CDR1 MNHEY and CDR2 SVGEGT. Stated time point: newly diagnosed GD, antithyroid drugs for less than 3 months. PBMC RNA was the source of the TCR library. These data were also reused for a study on T cells in Graves' hyperthyroidism and ophthalmopathy. That source notes: HTBI primers were employed in a first-round RT-PCR of the TCR CDR3.

This TCR was recovered from a young woman with Graves disease. The sequences come from peripheral blood mononuclear cells (PBMCs), collected at new diagnosis, from a patient treated with antithyroid drugs. The chain is built from TRBV6-2 or TRBV6-3 and TRBJ2-5, with TRBD1 matching over 7 bases. The CDR3 DNA follows: TGTGCCAGCAGTTACGTGGACAGGTCGATGGAGACCCAGTACTTC. The encoded protein is CASSYVDRSMETQYF.